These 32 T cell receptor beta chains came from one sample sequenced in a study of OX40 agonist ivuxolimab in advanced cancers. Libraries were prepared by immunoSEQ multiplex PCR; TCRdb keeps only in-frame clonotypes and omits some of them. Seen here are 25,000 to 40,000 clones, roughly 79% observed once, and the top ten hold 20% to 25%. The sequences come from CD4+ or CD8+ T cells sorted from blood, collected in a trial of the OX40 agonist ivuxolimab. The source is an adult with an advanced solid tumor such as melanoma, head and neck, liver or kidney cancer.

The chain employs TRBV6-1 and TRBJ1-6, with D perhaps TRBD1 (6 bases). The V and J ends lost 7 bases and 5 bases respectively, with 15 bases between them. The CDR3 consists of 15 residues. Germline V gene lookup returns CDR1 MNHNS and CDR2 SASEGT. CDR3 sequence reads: CASKYRDTHNSPLHF. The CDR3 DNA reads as TGTGCCAGCAAGTACCGGGACACCCATAATTCACCCCTCCACTTT.

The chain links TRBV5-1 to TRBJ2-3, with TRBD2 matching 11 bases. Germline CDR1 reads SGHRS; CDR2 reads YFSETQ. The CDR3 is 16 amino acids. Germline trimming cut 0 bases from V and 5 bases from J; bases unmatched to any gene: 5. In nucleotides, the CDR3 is TGCGCCAGCAGCTTGGTAGCGGGGGGGCTAGGAGATACGCAGTATTTT. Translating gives CASSLVAGGLGDTQYF.

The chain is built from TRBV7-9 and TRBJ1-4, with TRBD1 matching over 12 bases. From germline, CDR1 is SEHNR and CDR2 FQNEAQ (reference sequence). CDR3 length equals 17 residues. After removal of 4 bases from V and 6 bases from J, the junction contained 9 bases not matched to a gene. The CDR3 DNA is TGTGCCAGCAGCTCCGGGACAGGGGGCGAAGTAGATGAAAAACTGTTTTTT. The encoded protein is CASSSGTGGEVDEKLFF.

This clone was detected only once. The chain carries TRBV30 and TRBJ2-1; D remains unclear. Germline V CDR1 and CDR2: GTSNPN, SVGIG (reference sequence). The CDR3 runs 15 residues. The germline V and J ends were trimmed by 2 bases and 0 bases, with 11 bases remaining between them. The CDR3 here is CAWSKQGLSYNEQFF. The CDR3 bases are TGTGCCTGGAGTAAACAAGGGCTCTCCTACAATGAGCAGTTCTTC.

This CDR3 is CASSQDIRTGNTIYF. The DNA for the CDR3 is TGCGCCAGCAGCCAAGACATCCGGACTGGAAACACCATATATTTT. The chain is built from TRBV4-1 and TRBJ1-3, with D unresolved. CDR1 is MGHRA, CDR2 YSYEKL, per germline. V gave up 0 bases and J gave up 2 bases, with 8 bases separating them. CDR3 size: 15 residues.

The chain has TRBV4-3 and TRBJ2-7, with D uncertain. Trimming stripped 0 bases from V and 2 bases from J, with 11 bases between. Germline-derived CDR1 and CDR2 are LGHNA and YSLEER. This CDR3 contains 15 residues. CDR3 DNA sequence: TGCGCCAGCAGCCAAGAGGGATTTTTCCCCTACGAGCAGTACTTC. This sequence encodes CASSQEGFFPYEQYF.

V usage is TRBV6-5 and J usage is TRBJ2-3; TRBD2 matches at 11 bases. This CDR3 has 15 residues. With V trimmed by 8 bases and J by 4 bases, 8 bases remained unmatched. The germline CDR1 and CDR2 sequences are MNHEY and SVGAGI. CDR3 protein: CASAKGTSGADTQYF. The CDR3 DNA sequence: TGTGCCAGCGCGAAGGGGACTAGCGGAGCAGATACGCAGTATTTT.

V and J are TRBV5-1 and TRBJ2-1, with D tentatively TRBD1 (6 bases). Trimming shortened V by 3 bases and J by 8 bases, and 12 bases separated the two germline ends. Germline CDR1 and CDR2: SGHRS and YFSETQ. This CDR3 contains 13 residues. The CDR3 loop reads CASSYQGPDEQFF. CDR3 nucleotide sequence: TGCGCCAGCAGCTACCAGGGGCCGGATGAGCAGTTCTTC. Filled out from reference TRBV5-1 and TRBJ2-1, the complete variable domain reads KAGVTQTPRYLIKTRGQQVTLSCSPISGHRSVSWYQQTPGQGLQFLFEYFSETQRNKGNFPGRFSGRQFSNSRSEMNVSTLELGDSALYLCASSYQGPDEQFFGPGTRLTVL.

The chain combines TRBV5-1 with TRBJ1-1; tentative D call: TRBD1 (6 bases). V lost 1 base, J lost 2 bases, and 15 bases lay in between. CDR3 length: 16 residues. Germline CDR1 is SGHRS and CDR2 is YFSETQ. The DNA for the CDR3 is TGCGCCAGCAGCTTGTTGCCAGGGGTAGGTAACACTGAAGCTTTCTTT. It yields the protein CASSLLPGVGNTEAFF.

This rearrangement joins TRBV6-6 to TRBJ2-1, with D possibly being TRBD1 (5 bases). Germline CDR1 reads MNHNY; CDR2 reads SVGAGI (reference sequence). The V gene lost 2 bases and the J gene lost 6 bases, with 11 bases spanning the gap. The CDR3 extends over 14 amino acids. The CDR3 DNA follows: TGTGCCAGCAGTTACAATGACAGAAGCAATGAGCAGTTCTTC. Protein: CASSYNDRSNEQFF.

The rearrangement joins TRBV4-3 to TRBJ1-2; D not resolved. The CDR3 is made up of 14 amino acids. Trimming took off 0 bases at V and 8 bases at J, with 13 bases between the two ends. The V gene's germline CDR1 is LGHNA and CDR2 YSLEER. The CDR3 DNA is TGCGCCAGCAGCCAAGATGTCCCCCGCCGGGGCTACACCTTC. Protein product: CASSQDVPRRGYTF.

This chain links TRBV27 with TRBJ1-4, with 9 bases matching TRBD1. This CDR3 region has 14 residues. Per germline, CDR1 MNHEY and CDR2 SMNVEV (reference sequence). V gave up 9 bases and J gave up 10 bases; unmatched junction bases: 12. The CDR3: CASSPWTGERKLFF. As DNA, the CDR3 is TGTGCCAGTTCACCGTGGACAGGGGAGAGAAAACTGTTTTTT.

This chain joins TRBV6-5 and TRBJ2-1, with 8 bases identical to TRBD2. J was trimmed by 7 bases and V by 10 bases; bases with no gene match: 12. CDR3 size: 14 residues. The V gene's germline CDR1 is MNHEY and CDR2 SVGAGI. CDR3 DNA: TGTGCCATACGCACGGGCGGGGGGAGGAATGAGCAGTTCTTC. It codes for CAIRTGGGRNEQFF.

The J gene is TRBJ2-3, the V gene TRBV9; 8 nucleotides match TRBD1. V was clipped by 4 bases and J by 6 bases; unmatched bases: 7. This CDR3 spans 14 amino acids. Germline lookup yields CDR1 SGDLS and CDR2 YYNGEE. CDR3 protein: CASSSRTGKDTQYF. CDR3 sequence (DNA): TGTGCCAGCAGCTCCCGGACAGGGAAGGATACGCAGTATTTT.

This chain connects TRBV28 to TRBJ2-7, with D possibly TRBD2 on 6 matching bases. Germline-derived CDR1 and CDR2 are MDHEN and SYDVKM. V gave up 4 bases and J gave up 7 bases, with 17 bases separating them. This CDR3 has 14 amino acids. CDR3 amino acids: CASSSLGIRGEQYF. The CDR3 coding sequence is TGTGCCAGCAGTTCCCTGGGCATCCGGGGGGAGCAGTACTTC.

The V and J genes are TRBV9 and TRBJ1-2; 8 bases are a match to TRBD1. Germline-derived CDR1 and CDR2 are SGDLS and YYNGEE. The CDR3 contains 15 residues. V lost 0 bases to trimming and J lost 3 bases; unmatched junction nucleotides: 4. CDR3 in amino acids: CASSVGETGDYGYTF. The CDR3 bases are TGTGCCAGCAGCGTAGGCGAGACAGGGGACTATGGCTACACCTTC.

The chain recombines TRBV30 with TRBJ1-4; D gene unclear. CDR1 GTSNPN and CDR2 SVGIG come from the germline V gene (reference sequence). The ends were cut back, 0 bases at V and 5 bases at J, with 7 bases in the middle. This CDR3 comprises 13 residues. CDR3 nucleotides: TGTGCCTGGAGTGTAACTTTAAATGAAAAACTGTTTTTT. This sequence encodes CAWSVTLNEKLFF. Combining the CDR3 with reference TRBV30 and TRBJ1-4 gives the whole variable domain SQTIHQWPATLVQPVGSPLSLECTVEGTSNPNLYWYRQAAGRGLQLLFYSVGIGQISSEVPQNLSASRPQDRQFILSSKKLLLSDSGFYLCAWSVTLNEKLFFGSGTQLSVL.

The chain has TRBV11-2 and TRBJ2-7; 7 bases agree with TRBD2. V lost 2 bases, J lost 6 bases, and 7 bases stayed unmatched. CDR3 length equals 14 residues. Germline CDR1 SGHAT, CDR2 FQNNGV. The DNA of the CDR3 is TGTGCCAGCAGCTTAAACCTTGGACTAGTCGAGCAGTACTTC. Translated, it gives CASSLNLGLVEQYF.

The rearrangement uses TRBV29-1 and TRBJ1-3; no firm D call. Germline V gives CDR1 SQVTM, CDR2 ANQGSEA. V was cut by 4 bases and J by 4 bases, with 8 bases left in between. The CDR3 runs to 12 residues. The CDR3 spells CSVVLAGNTIYF. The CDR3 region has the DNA TGCAGCGTTGTACTGGCGGGAAACACCATATATTTT.

This chain's CDR3 is CASSRLAGIVGQPYNEQFF. For the CDR3, the DNA is TGTGCCAGCAGCAGACTAGCGGGCATCGTCGGGCAACCCTACAATGAGCAGTTCTTC. This chain joins TRBV5-5 and TRBJ2-1; 10 bases are shared with TRBD2. The CDR3 totals 19 residues. The ends lost 4 bases at V and 2 bases at J; junction bases unmatched: 15. Germline V gene lookup returns CDR1 SGHKS and CDR2 YYEKEE (reference sequence).

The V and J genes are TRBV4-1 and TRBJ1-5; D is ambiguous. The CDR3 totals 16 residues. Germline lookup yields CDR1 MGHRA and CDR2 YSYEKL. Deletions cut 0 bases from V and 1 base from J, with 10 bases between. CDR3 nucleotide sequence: TGCGCCAGCAGCCAAGATGTCACAATCAGCAATCAGCCCCAGCATTTT. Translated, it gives CASSQDVTISNQPQHF.

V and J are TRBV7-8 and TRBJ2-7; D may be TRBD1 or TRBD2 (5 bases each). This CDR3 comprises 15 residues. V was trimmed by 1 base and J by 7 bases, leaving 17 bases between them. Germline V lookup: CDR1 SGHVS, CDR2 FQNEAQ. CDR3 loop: CASSLGRRTTFEQYF. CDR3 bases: TGTGCCAGCAGCTTAGGCAGGAGGACAACCTTTGAGCAGTACTTC.

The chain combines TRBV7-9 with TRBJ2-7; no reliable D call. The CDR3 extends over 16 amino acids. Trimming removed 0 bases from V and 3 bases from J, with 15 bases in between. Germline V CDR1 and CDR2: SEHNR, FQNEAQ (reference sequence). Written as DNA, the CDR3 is TGTGCCAGCAGCTTAGCCGGGTCCCGGACCGTCTACGAGCAGTACTTC. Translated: CASSLAGSRTVYEQYF.

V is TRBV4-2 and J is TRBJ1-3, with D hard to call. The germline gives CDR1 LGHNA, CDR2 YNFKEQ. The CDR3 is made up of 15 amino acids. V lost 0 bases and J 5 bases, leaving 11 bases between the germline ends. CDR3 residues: CASSQDRGIRNTIYF. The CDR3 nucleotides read TGTGCCAGCAGCCAAGATCGAGGAATTCGAAACACCATATATTTT.

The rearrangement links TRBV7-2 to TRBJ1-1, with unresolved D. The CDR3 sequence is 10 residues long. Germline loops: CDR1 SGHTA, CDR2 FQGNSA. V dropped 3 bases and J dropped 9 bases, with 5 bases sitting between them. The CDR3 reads CASSFEKAFF. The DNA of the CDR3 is TGTGCCAGCAGCTTTGAGAAAGCTTTCTTT. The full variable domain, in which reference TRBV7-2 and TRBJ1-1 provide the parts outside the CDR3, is GAGVSQSPSNKVTEKGKDVELRCDPISGHTALYWYRQSLGQGLEFLIYFQGNSAPDKSGLPSDRFSAERTGGSVSTLTIQRTQQEDSAVYLCASSFEKAFFGQGTRLTVV.

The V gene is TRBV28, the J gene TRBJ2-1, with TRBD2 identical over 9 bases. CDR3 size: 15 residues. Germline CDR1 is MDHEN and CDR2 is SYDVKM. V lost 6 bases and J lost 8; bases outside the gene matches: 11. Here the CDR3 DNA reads TGTGCCAGCAGCCCATGGCGGGAGGGCCTTGATGAGCAGTTCTTC. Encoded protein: CASSPWREGLDEQFF.

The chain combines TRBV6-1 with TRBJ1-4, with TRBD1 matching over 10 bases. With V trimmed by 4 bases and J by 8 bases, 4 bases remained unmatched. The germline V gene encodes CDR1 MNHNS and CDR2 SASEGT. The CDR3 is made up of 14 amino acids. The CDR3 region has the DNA TGTGCCAGCAGTGGGACAGGGGGACGAGAAAAACTGTTTTTT. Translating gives CASSGTGGREKLFF.

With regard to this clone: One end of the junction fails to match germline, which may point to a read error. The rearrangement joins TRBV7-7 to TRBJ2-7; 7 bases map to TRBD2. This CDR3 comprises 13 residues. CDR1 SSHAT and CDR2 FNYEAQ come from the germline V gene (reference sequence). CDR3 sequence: CASSSGGGDEQYF. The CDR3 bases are TGTGCTAGCAGCTCTGGGGGGGGAGACGAGCAGTACTTC.

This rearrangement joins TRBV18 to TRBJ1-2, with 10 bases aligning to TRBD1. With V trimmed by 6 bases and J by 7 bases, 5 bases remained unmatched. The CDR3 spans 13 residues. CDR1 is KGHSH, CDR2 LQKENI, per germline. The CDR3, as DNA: TGTGCCAGCTCGGACAGGGGGGATGTTGGCTACACCTTC. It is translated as CASSDRGDVGYTF.

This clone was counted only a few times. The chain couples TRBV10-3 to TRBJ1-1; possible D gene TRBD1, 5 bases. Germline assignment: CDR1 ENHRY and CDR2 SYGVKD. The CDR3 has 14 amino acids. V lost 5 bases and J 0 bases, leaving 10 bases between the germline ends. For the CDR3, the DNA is TGTGCCATCAGTCAGACAGAGATGAACACTGAAGCTTTCTTT. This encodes CAISQTEMNTEAFF.

CDR3 sequence: CASSNGQSGNTIYF. The CDR3, as DNA: TGTGCCAGCAGTAACGGACAGTCTGGAAACACCATATATTTT. The chain links TRBV6-5 to TRBJ1-3; a weak D match, TRBD1 (6 bases). Between the trimmed V and J ends, which lost 5 bases and 1 base, there was a span of 9 bases. The germline V gene has CDR1 MNHEY and CDR2 SVGAGI. There are 14 residues in the CDR3.

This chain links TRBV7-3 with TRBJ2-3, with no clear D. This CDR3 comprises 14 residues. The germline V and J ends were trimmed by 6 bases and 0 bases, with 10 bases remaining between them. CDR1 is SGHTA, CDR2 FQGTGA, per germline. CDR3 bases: TGTGCCAGCAGTCCGGGCACTAGCACAGATACGCAGTATTTT. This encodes CASSPGTSTDTQYF.